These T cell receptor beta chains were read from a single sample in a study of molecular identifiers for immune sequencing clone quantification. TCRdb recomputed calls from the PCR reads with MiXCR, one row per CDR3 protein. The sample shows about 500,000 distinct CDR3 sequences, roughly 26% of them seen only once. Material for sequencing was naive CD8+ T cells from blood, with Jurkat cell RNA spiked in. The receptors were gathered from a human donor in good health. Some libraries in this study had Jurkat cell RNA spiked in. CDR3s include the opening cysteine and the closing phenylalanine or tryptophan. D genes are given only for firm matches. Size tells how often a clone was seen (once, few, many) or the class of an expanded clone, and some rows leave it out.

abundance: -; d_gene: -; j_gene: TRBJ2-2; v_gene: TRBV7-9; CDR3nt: TGTGCCAGCAGCTTGGCTTTGGTCGGGGAGCTGTTTTTT; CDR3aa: CASSLALVGELFF
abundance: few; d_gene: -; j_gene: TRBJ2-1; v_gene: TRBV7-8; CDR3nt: TGTGCCAGCAGCTTCGAGCCCACCCTTAGGGGGGGAACCTACAATGAGCAGTTCTTC; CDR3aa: CASSFEPTLRGGTYNEQFF
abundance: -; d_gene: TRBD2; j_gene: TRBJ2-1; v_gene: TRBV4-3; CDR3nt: TGCGCCAGCAGCCAGTTAGCGGGAGTTACCTACAATGAGCAGTTCTTC; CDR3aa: CASSQLAGVTYNEQFF
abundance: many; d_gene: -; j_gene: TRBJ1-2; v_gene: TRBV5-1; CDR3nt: TGCGCCAGCAGCCCCGATACGGTTACCTATGGCTACACCTTC; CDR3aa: CASSPDTVTYGYTF
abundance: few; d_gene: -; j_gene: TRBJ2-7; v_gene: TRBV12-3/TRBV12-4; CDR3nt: TGTGCCAGCAGTTTAAGCGGGCAGGTCTACGAGCAGTACTTC; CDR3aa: CASSLSGQVYEQYF
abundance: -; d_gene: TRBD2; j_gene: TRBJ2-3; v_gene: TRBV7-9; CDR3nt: TGTGCCAGCAGCCAGAGCGGGAGGGGACCATCAGATACGCAGTATTTT; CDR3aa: CASSQSGRGPSDTQYF
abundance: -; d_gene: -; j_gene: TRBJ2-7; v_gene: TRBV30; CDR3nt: TGTGCCTGGAGTGTACTTGGCGGGCCCTACGAGCAGTACTTC; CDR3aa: CAWSVLGGPYEQYF
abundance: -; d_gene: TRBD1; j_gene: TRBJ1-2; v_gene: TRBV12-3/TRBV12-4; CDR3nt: TGTGCCAGCAGTCTCACCGGACAGGGACGAATCTATGGCTACACCTTC; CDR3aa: CASSLTGQGRIYGYTF
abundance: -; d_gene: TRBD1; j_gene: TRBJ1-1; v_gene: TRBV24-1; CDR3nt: TGTGCCGCCAGTGATTCGGGACAGGGGAGCACTGAAGCTTTCTTT; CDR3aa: CAASDSGQGSTEAFF
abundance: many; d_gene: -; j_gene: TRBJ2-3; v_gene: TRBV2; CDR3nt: TGTGCCAGGAACTCCGGGGAGGCAGATACGCAGTATTTT; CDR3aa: CARNSGEADTQYF